These T cell receptor beta chains were read from a single sample in a study of T cells in Graves' hyperthyroidism and ophthalmopathy. One entry per CDR3 protein results from TCRdb running MiXCR on the multiplex PCR reads. The sample shows about 290,000 distinct CDR3 sequences, 13% to 15% of them seen only once. Sequences were obtained from blood. These receptors were obtained from a woman aged 45-59 years with Graves' hyperthyroidism that later progressed to Graves' ophthalmopathy. Each CDR3 is given with its conserved first and last residue. The order of the fields is CDR3 length, clone size, J gene, V gene, D gene, CDR3 protein, CDR3 DNA. A D gene is named only where the DNA matches it firmly. Clone size appears in some rows only: once, few, many, or a class for an expanded clone.

>15|few|TRBJ2-5|TRBV18|-
CASPPPNLVQETQYF
TGTGCCAGCCCACCCCCTAACCTAGTCCAAGAGACCCAGTACTTC
>14|many|TRBJ2-7|TRBV7-9|-
CASSFRDTPYEQYF
TGTGCCAGCAGCTTCCGGGACACTCCCTACGAGCAGTACTTC
>18|many|TRBJ1-4|TRBV7-6|TRBD1
CASSRRTGTSATNEKLFF
TGTGCCAGCAGCCGCAGGACAGGAACCTCTGCAACTAATGAAAAACTGTTTTTT
>13|many|TRBJ1-5|TRBV5-1|-
CASSLDLNQPQHF
TGCGCCAGCAGCTTGGACCTTAATCAGCCCCAGCATTTT
>14|many|TRBJ2-3|TRBV10-2|-
CASKEASGTDTQYF
TGCGCCAGCAAAGAGGCTAGCGGCACAGATACGCAGTATTTT
>15|-|TRBJ2-1|TRBV12-3/TRBV12-4|-
CASSTEPLGLNEQFF
TGTGCCAGCAGTACGGAGCCCCTAGGATTGAATGAGCAGTTCTTC
>13|many|TRBJ1-2|TRBV10-3|TRBD1
CAISAQGDYGYTF
TGTGCCATCAGCGCACAGGGGGACTATGGCTACACCTTC
>13|many|TRBJ1-1|TRBV27|-
CASRHTGNTEAFF
TGTGCCAGCAGACACACCGGGAACACTGAAGCTTTCTTT
>15|many|TRBJ2-7|TRBV5-1|-
CASRTTGQGRNEQYF
TGCGCCAGCAGAACGACCGGGCAGGGGAGAAACGAGCAGTACTTC
>14|many|TRBJ2-7|TRBV6-2/TRBV6-3|TRBD2
CASSSPGLAGSQYF
TGTGCCAGCAGTTCGCCGGGACTAGCGGGGTCGCAGTACTTC
>15|many|TRBJ2-5|TRBV27|TRBD2
CASSPAGEPQETQYF
TGTGCCAGCAGTCCGGCGGGAGAGCCCCAAGAGACCCAGTACTTC
>11|many|TRBJ2-7|TRBV2|-
CASSQRYEQYF
TGTGCCAGCAGTCAGCGCTACGAGCAGTACTTC
>16|many|TRBJ2-3|TRBV20-1|TRBD2
CSADSGLAGGTDTQYF
TGCAGTGCTGACTCCGGACTAGCGGGAGGAACAGATACGCAGTATTTT
>15|many|TRBJ1-2|TRBV6-1|TRBD1
CASESRDRGLDGYTF
TGTGCCAGCGAATCCCGGGACAGGGGATTGGATGGCTACACCTTC
>15|many|TRBJ2-5|TRBV20-1|TRBD2
CSAPPGLAGGETQYF
TGCAGTGCGCCACCGGGACTAGCGGGAGGGGAGACCCAGTACTTC
>12|many|TRBJ2-5|TRBV28|-
CASSFDQETQYF
TGTGCCAGCAGTTTCGACCAAGAGACCCAGTACTTC
>16|-|TRBJ2-1|TRBV3-1|TRBD2
CASSQAGTSGSSEQFF
TGTGCCAGCAGCCAAGCCGGGACTAGCGGGAGTAGTGAGCAGTTCTTC
>13|many|TRBJ2-5|TRBV27|TRBD1
CASSSRGLETQYF
TGTGCCAGCAGTTCCAGGGGGCTGGAGACCCAGTACTTC
>15|many|TRBJ2-7|TRBV15|TRBD1
CATSRTGAETYEQYF
TGTGCCACCAGCAGGACAGGGGCCGAAACCTACGAGCAGTACTTC
>19|many|TRBJ2-3|TRBV20-1|TRBD1
CSAMTPGQGSSLLTDTQYF
TGCAGTGCTATGACGCCGGGACAGGGGAGTTCACTGTTAACAGATACGCAGTATTTT
>16|-|TRBJ2-4|TRBV2|TRBD2
CASSAGGGAPKNIQYF
TGTGCCAGCAGCGCGGGCGGGGGGGCGCCCAAAAACATTCAGTACTTC
>15|many|TRBJ2-2|TRBV10-1|-
CASSGSGPNTGELFF
TGCGCCAGCAGTGGGTCAGGCCCTAACACCGGGGAGCTGTTTTTT
>11|-|TRBJ1-4|TRBV19|-
CASSIGEKLFF
TGTGCCAGTAGTATCGGGGAGAAACTGTTTTTT
>16|many|TRBJ2-7|TRBV25-1|TRBD2
CASSEGGTSGTYEQYF
TGTGCCAGCAGTGAGGGAGGGACTAGCGGGACCTACGAGCAGTACTTC
>12|once|TRBJ1-1|TRBV2|-
CASSLGDTQAFF
TGTGCCAGCAGCTTAGGGGACACCCAAGCTTTCTTT
>16|many|TRBJ2-3|TRBV27|TRBD2
CASSSYLAGEEGTQYF
TGTGCCAGCAGTTCCTATCTAGCGGGAGAGGAGGGAACGCAGTATTTT